The 16 T cell receptor beta chains presented below share a single source sample, sequenced in a study of cytomegalovirus exposure and HLA in healthy donors listed by TCRdb under 2017. The library was made by the immunoSEQ multiplex PCR assay. The multiplex PCR relied on a mix of 60 forward primers for TCR Vbeta segments and 13 reverse primers for TCR Jbeta segments. TCRdb obtained this table from immuneACCESS and retained in-frame rearrangements with V and J assigned. These tables miss some clones; where compared with another copy, unresolved V genes account for less than half of the shortfall, and the remainder is unexplained. For this sample the table gives about 88,000 clones, of which over 80% were detected only once. The ten largest make up around 2.3% of the sample. Material for sequencing was PBMCs. These receptors came from a young man in good health and CMV-seronegative.

The chain joins TRBV7-9 to TRBJ1-3; D may be TRBD1 (6 bases). The CDR3 has 16 amino acids. From germline, CDR1 is SEHNR and CDR2 FQNEAQ (reference sequence). Deletions cut 1 base from V and 0 bases from J, with 10 bases between. CDR3: CASSLGQEYSGNTIYF. The DNA for the CDR3 is TGTGCCAGCAGCTTAGGACAGGAGTACTCTGGAAACACCATATATTTT.

This chain connects TRBV9 to TRBJ1-4; 8 nucleotides align to TRBD1. Trimming at V came to 0 bases and at J to 8 bases, leaving 3 bases not matched to a gene. There are 14 residues in the CDR3. Germline V gene lookup returns CDR1 SGDLS and CDR2 YYNGEE. CDR3 sequence: CASSVGTGREKLFF. CDR3 DNA sequence: TGTGCCAGCAGCGTAGGGACAGGGAGGGAAAAACTGTTTTTT.

The J gene is TRBJ1-6, the V gene TRBV6-6, with 9 nucleotides matching TRBD1. Germline V gene sequence: CDR1 MNHNY, CDR2 SVGAGI (reference sequence). The CDR3 is 15 amino acids. Losses at the gene ends were 2 bases for V and 9 bases for J; bases not matched to a gene: 5. In DNA, the CDR3 is TGTGCCAGCAGTTACCAGACAGGGGGTGCTTCACCCCTCCACTTT. Translation: CASSYQTGGASPLHF.

The J gene is TRBJ2-1, the V gene TRBV7-6, with D possibly TRBD2 on 5 matching bases. Germline lookup yields CDR1 SGHVS and CDR2 FNYEAQ. The CDR3 has 15 residues. The germline V and J ends were trimmed by 1 base and 6 bases, with 13 bases remaining between them. CDR3 in DNA: TGTGCCAGCAGCTTAGATTTGTCAGCGGCCAATGAGCAGTTCTTC. It encodes CASSLDLSAANEQFF.

V and J are TRBV28 and TRBJ1-5; D may be TRBD1 (6 bases). This CDR3 is built from 15 residues. Trimming removed 6 bases at V and 2 bases at J, with 14 bases between. Germline loops: CDR1 MDHEN, CDR2 SYDVKM. The CDR3 coding sequence is TGTGCCAGCAGACAAGGGGGGGGCGGCAATCAGCCCCAGCATTTT. Its translation: CASRQGGGGNQPQHF.

V is TRBV5-4 and J is TRBJ1-2, with 8 bases aligning to TRBD1. The CDR3 extends over 13 amino acids. Germline trimming cut 3 bases from V and 6 bases from J; bases unmatched to any gene: 4. Germline V lookup: CDR1 SGHNT, CDR2 YYREEE (reference sequence). The DNA for the CDR3 is TGTGCCAGCAGCTCCACAGGGGGAAATGGCTACACCTTC. Its protein product is CASSSTGGNGYTF.

This rearrangement joins TRBV5-1 to TRBJ1-4; tentatively, D is TRBD1 (6 bases). CDR1 is SGHRS and CDR2 is YFSETQ in the germline V gene. The V gene lost 4 bases and the J gene lost 0 bases, with 10 bases spanning the gap. The CDR3 totals 15 residues. CDR3 amino acids: CASSGAGATNEKLFF. The CDR3 nucleotides read TGCGCCAGCAGCGGGGCAGGGGCAACTAATGAAAAACTGTTTTTT.

This clone was observed a single time. V usage is TRBV30 and J usage is TRBJ2-1; 11 positions match TRBD2. The germline V gene has CDR1 GTSNPN and CDR2 SVGIG (reference sequence). V shed 3 bases and J 3 bases; nucleotides not matched to a gene: 4. CDR3 length: 15 amino acids. The CDR3 reads CAWSSTSGSYNEQFF. CDR3 DNA: TGTGCCTGGAGCTCAACTAGCGGGAGCTACAATGAGCAGTTCTTC. The full variable domain, its missing parts supplied by reference TRBV30 and TRBJ2-1, is SQTIHQWPATLVQPVGSPLSLECTVEGTSNPNLYWYRQAAGRGLQLLFYSVGIGQISSEVPQNLSASRPQDRQFILSSKKLLLSDSGFYLCAWSSTSGSYNEQFFGPGTRLTVL.

This clone showed up just a few times. V and J are TRBV19 and TRBJ1-2; a possible D gene is TRBD1 (6 bases). Germline V gives CDR1 LNHDA, CDR2 SQIVND (reference sequence). The V end lost 11 bases, the J end lost 10 bases, and 14 bases lay between the germline ends. The length of the CDR3 is 10 residues. CDR3 DNA: TGTGCCGTCCGGGACATAGCCTACACCTTC. It specifies CAVRDIAYTF.

The gene calls are TRBV6-5 and TRBJ1-1; 7 nucleotides line up with TRBD1. V lost 5 bases, J lost 7 bases, and 7 bases stayed unmatched. This CDR3 contains 13 residues. CDR1 is MNHEY and CDR2 is SVGAGI in the germline V gene. The CDR3 region has the DNA TGTGCCAGCAGTCTAACCGGGACAGTTGAAGCTTTCTTT. It yields the protein CASSLTGTVEAFF.

The V call is TRBV5-6, the J call TRBJ2-5, with TRBD1 matching 7 bases. TRBJ2-7 explains the end of the DNA better; the J call may be wrong. CDR1 and CDR2 (germline): SGHDT, YYEEEE. There are 14 residues in the CDR3. CDR3 coding DNA: TGTGCCAGCAGCTTAGTGGGACAGTACTACGAGCAGTACTTC. Amino acid sequence: CASSLVGQYYEQYF.

V usage is TRBV19 and J usage is TRBJ2-2, with 10 bases that match TRBD1. V lost 5 bases to trimming and J lost 6 bases; unmatched junction nucleotides: 6. The CDR3 length is 15 residues. Germline CDR1 and CDR2: LNHDA and SQIVND (reference sequence). CDR3 sequence (DNA): TGTGCCAGTAGTCTTTGGGACAGGGGATCCGGGGAGCTGTTTTTT. Its translation: CASSLWDRGSGELFF.

This clone occurred once. This chain connects TRBV5-1 to TRBJ2-3; 9 bases fit TRBD2. V gave up 4 bases and J gave up 5 bases; unmatched junction bases: 11. This CDR3 region has 16 residues. Per germline, CDR1 SGHRS and CDR2 YFSETQ. The CDR3 region is CASSVVAGEGGDTQYF. The CDR3, as DNA: TGCGCCAGCAGCGTAGTAGCGGGAGAAGGGGGAGATACGCAGTATTTT.

Only one count was recorded for this clone. The chain has TRBV18 and TRBJ2-4; D possibly corresponds to TRBD1 (6 bases). This CDR3 has 16 amino acids. Trimming removed 4 bases from V and 0 bases from J, with 13 bases in between. Germline CDR1 is KGHSH and CDR2 is LQKENI. The CDR3 DNA sequence: TGTGCCAGCTCACTCGACAGGATCCTAGCCAAAAACATTCAGTACTTC. This encodes CASSLDRILAKNIQYF.

The chain carries TRBV28 and TRBJ1-5; D not certain. Trimming pared 6 bases from V and 7 bases from J, leaving 16 bases between. Germline V gene lookup returns CDR1 MDHEN and CDR2 SYDVKM. The CDR3 totals 14 residues. For the CDR3, the DNA is TGTGCCAGCAGCCTGGGAGCGCGAACCCAGCCCCAGCATTTT. Protein: CASSLGARTQPQHF.

The chain is built from TRBV9 and TRBJ2-3; a weak D match, TRBD1 (6 bases). Trimming cost V 4 bases and J 0 bases, with 9 bases left between them. This CDR3 is 14 amino acids long. CDR1 and CDR2 (germline): SGDLS, YYNGEE. The CDR3 is CASSRGSSTDTQYF. CDR3 coding DNA: TGTGCCAGCAGCAGGGGGTCAAGCACAGATACGCAGTATTTT.